This entry lists 19 T cell receptor beta chains sequenced from one sample in a study of cytomegalovirus exposure and HLA in healthy donors. PCR was performed using 60 Vbeta and 13 Jbeta primers. Assay: immunoSEQ multiplex PCR; the TCRdb copy retains only in-frame clones and omits some. Of 150,000 to 200,000 clones in the sample, under 85% are singletons; the top ten hold 2.5% to 4%. Material for sequencing was PBMCs. The receptors derive from a female donor in good health and CMV-seronegative.

This chain joins TRBV30 and TRBJ1-1, with TRBD1 identical over 9 bases. This CDR3 has 13 residues. Germline V gives CDR1 GTSNPN, CDR2 SVGIG (reference sequence). V lost 5 bases to trimming and J lost 1 base; unmatched junction nucleotides: 2. For the CDR3, the DNA is TGTGCCTGGGGGGACAGGGAGAACACTGAAGCTTTCTTT. Translated: CAWGDRENTEAFF.

The chain has TRBV30 and TRBJ2-3; D is unclear. The CDR3 is 17 residues long. From germline, CDR1 is GTSNPN and CDR2 SVGIG (reference sequence). The germline V and J ends were trimmed by 3 bases and 3 bases, with 22 bases remaining between them. The CDR3 loop reads CAWRSAPHVEFTDTQYF. Here the CDR3 DNA reads TGTGCCTGGAGGTCCGCCCCCCACGTCGAGTTTACAGATACGCAGTATTTT.

This chain connects TRBV15 to TRBJ1-2; the D gene is possibly TRBD1 (5 bases). Between the trimmed V and J ends, which lost 4 bases and 4 bases, there was a span of 16 bases. The CDR3 runs 15 residues. Germline values: CDR1 LNHNV, CDR2 YYDKDF (reference sequence). The CDR3 region is CATSNPTAGGYGYTF. The CDR3 DNA follows: TGTGCCACCAGCAACCCGACAGCGGGTGGCTATGGCTACACCTTC.

The chain uses TRBV9 and TRBJ2-5, with 13 positions matching TRBD2. The CDR3 extends over 17 amino acids. V lost 2 bases, J lost 2 bases, and 6 bases stayed unmatched. Germline CDR1 SGDLS, CDR2 YYNGEE. CDR3 DNA: TGTGCCAGCAGCGTCAAACTAGCGGGGGGGATTCAAGAGACCCAGTACTTC. Its protein product is CASSVKLAGGIQETQYF.

V gene TRBV7-9 combines with J gene TRBJ1-3; possible D gene TRBD1, 6 bases. Per the germline V gene, CDR1 is SEHNR and CDR2 is FQNEAQ (reference sequence). The length of the CDR3 is 16 residues. The V and J ends lost 1 base and 3 bases respectively, with 13 bases between them. The CDR3 bases are TGTGCCAGCAGCTTAGACAGGGTCCCCTTTGGAAACACCATATATTTT. Translated, it gives CASSLDRVPFGNTIYF.

The chain links TRBV2 to TRBJ1-2; D not certain. The CDR3 is 14 residues long. CDR1 is SNHLY and CDR2 is FYNNEI in the germline V gene. V was trimmed by 8 bases and J by 0 bases, leaving 13 bases between them. CDR3 region: CASASEGSNYGYTF. The CDR3 DNA is TGTGCCAGCGCCAGCGAGGGCTCTAACTATGGCTACACCTTC.

The chain couples TRBV2 to TRBJ1-4; D might be TRBD1 (6 bases). Germline CDR1 reads SNHLY; CDR2 reads FYNNEI. The CDR3 has 14 residues. Trimming left V 5 bases short and J 4 bases short, with 11 bases between. CDR3 sequence: CASSLDRFNEKLFF. DNA of the CDR3: TGTGCCAGCAGTCTCGACAGGTTTAATGAAAAACTGTTTTTT.

The V gene is TRBV2, the J gene TRBJ1-2; the D is unclear. The germline CDR1 and CDR2 sequences are SNHLY and FYNNEI. This CDR3 spans 13 amino acids. Trimming took 6 bases from V and 0 from J, leaving 8 bases between them. CDR3 in DNA: TGTGCCAGCAGACCGGGAGCTAACTATGGCTACACCTTC. As protein: CASRPGANYGYTF.

The chain uses TRBV5-4 and TRBJ1-2; 7 bases map to TRBD1. Per the germline V gene, CDR1 is SGHNT and CDR2 is YYREEE (reference sequence). The CDR3 extends over 14 amino acids. Unmatched junction bases numbered 7, after V lost 4 bases and J lost 4 bases. CDR3 region: CASSKFRDSYGYTF. Here the CDR3 DNA reads TGTGCCAGCAGCAAATTCCGGGACAGCTATGGCTACACCTTC.

This CDR3 is CASSRAGGGREQFF. Here the CDR3 DNA reads TGTGCCAGCAGCCGAGCGGGAGGAGGTCGAGAGCAGTTCTTC. This chain connects TRBV5-4 to TRBJ2-1; 9 nucleotides line up with TRBD2. With V trimmed by 4 bases and J by 10 bases, 9 bases remained unmatched. This CDR3 comprises 14 residues. Per germline, CDR1 SGHNT and CDR2 YYREEE (reference sequence).

J is TRBJ1-4 and V is TRBV30; maybe TRBD1 (6 bases). V was pared by 0 bases and J by 8 bases, with 16 bases between. Germline CDR1 is GTSNPN and CDR2 is SVGIG (reference sequence). The CDR3 has 15 amino acids. CDR3 loop: CAWSVPRGGDEKLFF. The CDR3 DNA sequence: TGTGCCTGGAGTGTACCAAGGGGGGGGGACGAAAAACTGTTTTTT.

This clone has a handful of counts. V gene TRBV7-9 combines with J gene TRBJ2-5, with 9 nucleotides matching TRBD2. The J call is doubtful: the DNA matches TRBJ2-7 better. This CDR3 spans 14 amino acids. Looked up from germline, CDR1 is SEHNR and CDR2 is FQNEAQ (reference sequence). CDR3 nucleotide sequence: TGTGCCAGCAGCCCGAGACTAGCGGTCTACGAGCAGTACTTC. Protein sequence: CASSPRLAVYEQYF.

This clone was recorded a few times. The J gene is TRBJ2-1, the V gene TRBV11-1; D not certain. Germline V gene lookup returns CDR1 SGHAT and CDR2 FQDESV (reference sequence). This CDR3 has 14 residues. Between the trimmed V and J ends, which lost 2 bases and 7 bases, there was a span of 12 bases. CDR3 sequence reads: CASSLMVASNEQFF. In DNA form, the CDR3 reads TGTGCCAGCAGCTTAATGGTAGCTTCTAATGAGCAGTTCTTC.

This CDR3 is CASCPVRGNQPQHF. The CDR3 DNA sequence: TGTGCCAGCTGCCCGGTCCGAGGGAACCAGCCCCAGCATTTT. The chain employs TRBV6-5 and TRBJ1-5; D not certain. The V end lost 8 bases, the J end lost 7 bases, and 18 bases lay between the germline ends. This CDR3 contains 14 residues. Germline V gene data show CDR1 as MNHEY and CDR2 as SVGAGI.

The chain carries TRBV10-3 and TRBJ2-2; 7 bases map to TRBD2. Germline-derived CDR1 and CDR2 are ENHRY and SYGVKD. The CDR3 consists of 18 residues. Trimming took 1 base from V and 0 from J; bases not matched to a gene: 8. CDR3 residues: CAISEWLAEGSNTGELFF. CDR3 DNA: TGTGCCATCAGTGAGTGGCTAGCGGAGGGTTCGAACACCGGGGAGCTGTTTTTT.

The table lists this clone with a few counts. This chain connects TRBV5-1 to TRBJ1-4; perhaps TRBD1 as D (6 bases). The CDR3 has 15 residues. V was shortened by 1 base and J by 5 bases, with 12 bases between the two germline ends. Germline lookup yields CDR1 SGHRS and CDR2 YFSETQ. The CDR3 DNA sequence: TGCGCCAGCAGCTTGCTAGGACAGAAGAATGAAAAACTGTTTTTT. Its translation: CASSLLGQKNEKLFF.

This clone showed up just a few times. V and J are TRBV25-1 and TRBJ2-3; 10 bases agree with TRBD1. The ends lost 1 base at V and 4 bases at J; junction bases unmatched: 5. The CDR3 contains 16 residues. Germline V gene data show CDR1 as MGHDK and CDR2 as SYGVNS. CDR3 in DNA: TGTGCCAGCAGTGAATTAGGGACAGGGGTTGCAGATACGCAGTATTTT. It is translated as CASSELGTGVADTQYF.

This clone came up a few times. This chain joins TRBV10-3 and TRBJ2-1; 10 nucleotides match TRBD1. Germline loops: CDR1 ENHRY, CDR2 SYGVKD. V trimming: 10 bases; J trimming: 6 bases; junction bases outside the gene matches: 9. This CDR3 spans 14 amino acids. The CDR3 bases are TGTGCCACCCGGGCCGGGACAGGGGTCAATGAGCAGTTCTTC. Protein: CATRAGTGVNEQFF.

The chain couples TRBV4-1 to TRBJ2-3; 8 nucleotides match TRBD2. The CDR3 totals 15 residues. V lost 0 bases to trimming and J lost 6 bases; unmatched junction nucleotides: 5. Germline V gene data show CDR1 as MGHRA and CDR2 as YSYEKL. The DNA for the CDR3 is TGCGCCAGCAGCCAAGACGGGAGGGGCTCGGATACGCAGTATTTT. Its protein is CASSQDGRGSDTQYF.